These 19 T cell receptor beta chains were sequenced from one sample in a study of blood T cell repertoires in COVID-19. Clones were sequenced by immunoSEQ multiplex PCR, and TCRdb holds only the in-frame ones, with some missing. The sample holds approximately 25,000 clones; 60% to 75% are singletons and the top ten take more than 6.5%. Sequencing was carried out using peripheral blood. The receptor set was obtained from a man in his fifties with COVID-19, enrolled during active disease.

The CDR3 spells CASSLESSGEQYF. Written as DNA, the CDR3 is TGTGCCAGCAGCTTAGAATCCTCGGGGGAGCAGTACTTC. The chain joins TRBV11-2 to TRBJ2-7; D is perhaps TRBD2 (5 bases). This CDR3 is 13 amino acids long. V was clipped by 0 bases and J by 7 bases, with 10 bases between them. CDR1 and CDR2 from the germline V gene are SGHAT and FQNNGV.

This CDR3 is CAWTPPDRPNYGYTF. CDR3 coding DNA: TGTGCCTGGACGCCCCCGGACAGACCTAACTATGGCTACACCTTC. The chain carries TRBV30 and TRBJ1-2; D possibly corresponds to TRBD1 (6 bases). Trimming took off 4 bases at V and 0 bases at J, with 15 bases between the two ends. Germline V gene sequence: CDR1 GTSNPN, CDR2 SVGIG (reference sequence). This CDR3 contains 15 residues.

In its sample, this clone was seen a few times. The chain has TRBV5-4 and TRBJ2-5; no firm D call. V was cut by 4 bases and J by 3 bases, with 10 bases left in between. This CDR3 region has 13 residues. CDR1 and CDR2 from the germline V gene are SGHNT and YYREEE (reference sequence). The CDR3 loop reads CASSRLEKETQYF. The CDR3 DNA reads TGTGCCAGCAGCCGGCTAGAAAAAGAGACCCAGTACTTC.

This clone was picked up one time. The chain is built from TRBV7-2 and TRBJ1-2; 7 bases match TRBD1. The ends lost 4 bases at V and 2 bases at J; junction bases unmatched: 4. This CDR3 contains 14 residues. Germline V gives CDR1 SGHTA, CDR2 FQGNSA. Written as DNA, the CDR3 is TGTGCCAGCAGCTCCCAACAGGGGAACTATGGCTACACCTTC. This sequence encodes CASSSQQGNYGYTF.

This chain connects TRBV18 to TRBJ2-5; no clear D gene. The CDR3 consists of 13 residues. V lost 1 base and J 5 bases, leaving 8 bases between the germline ends. Germline values: CDR1 KGHSH, CDR2 LQKENI. The CDR3 nucleotides are TGTGCCAGCTCACCACGGGCTGTTGAGACCCAGTACTTC. It is translated as CASSPRAVETQYF. Supplemented by reference TRBV18 and TRBJ2-5, the full variable domain reads NAGVMQNPRHLVRRRGQEARLRCSPMKGHSHVYWYRQLPEEGLKFMVYLQKENIIDESGMPKERFSAEFPKEGPSILRIQQVVRGDSAAYFCASSPRAVETQYFGPGTRLLVL.

The rearrangement uses TRBV5-4 and TRBJ2-1, with a tentative D call TRBD1 (6 bases). There are 13 residues in the CDR3. Between the trimmed V and J ends, which lost 3 bases and 9 bases, there was a span of 13 bases. The germline gives CDR1 SGHNT, CDR2 YYREEE (reference sequence). As DNA, the CDR3 is TGTGCCAGCAGCTCCGGGACATCGGGTGAGCAGTTCTTC. Protein: CASSSGTSGEQFF.

This sequence joins TRBV11-3 and TRBJ2-4; 8 nucleotides align to TRBD2. With V trimmed by 5 bases and J by 1 base, 1 base remained unmatched. The CDR3 covers 14 residues. Germline values: CDR1 SGHNT, CDR2 YENEEA. The DNA of the CDR3 is TGTGCCAGCAGCCCGGGGGGGGCCAAAAACATTCAGTACTTC. Protein product: CASSPGGAKNIQYF.

CDR3 sequence (DNA): TGTGCCACCGGGACAGGGCTTGGCTACACCTTC. Translated: CATGTGLGYTF. V usage is TRBV6-5 and J usage is TRBJ1-2; 9 bases align to TRBD1. CDR1 is MNHEY, CDR2 SVGAGI, per germline. The CDR3 sequence is 11 residues long. J lost 7 bases, V lost 10 bases, and 4 bases had no gene match.

This clone was seen a handful of times. The CDR3 is CASRKGLAGGTGELFF. DNA of the CDR3: TGTGCCAGCAGGAAGGGACTAGCGGGGGGCACCGGGGAGCTGTTTTTT. V is TRBV2 and J is TRBJ2-2; 15 bases fit TRBD2. The germline V gene has CDR1 SNHLY and CDR2 FYNNEI. The CDR3 sequence is 16 residues long. After removal of 6 bases from V and 4 bases from J, the junction contained 3 bases not matched to a gene.

V is TRBV6-6 and J is TRBJ1-1, with a possible D match to TRBD1 (6 bases). The germline gives CDR1 MNHNY, CDR2 SVGAGI (reference sequence). The CDR3 is made up of 14 amino acids. Between the trimmed V and J ends, which lost 2 bases and 6 bases, there was a span of 13 bases. The CDR3 is CASSYIGAGAEAFF. Written as DNA, the CDR3 is TGTGCCAGCAGTTACATAGGGGCAGGGGCTGAAGCTTTCTTT.

This clone appeared once. The CDR3, as DNA: TGTGCCAGCAGCTTAGGGACAGGGTTGGCCTACGAGCAGTACTTC. It is translated as CASSLGTGLAYEQYF. The rearrangement uses TRBV7-9 and TRBJ2-7; 8 bases line up with TRBD1. The CDR3 totals 15 residues. Germline loops: CDR1 SEHNR, CDR2 FQNEAQ (reference sequence). V shed 1 base and J 2 bases; nucleotides not matched to a gene: 4.

This chain connects TRBV4-1 to TRBJ2-1; 8 nucleotides agree with TRBD1. The CDR3 is 16 amino acids. CDR1 MGHRA and CDR2 YSYEKL come from the germline V gene. With V trimmed by 1 base and J by 9 bases, 11 bases remained unmatched. The CDR3 coding sequence is TGCGCCAGCAGCCAAGTATGGTCCAGGGGGCAAGGTGAGCAGTTCTTC. Residues: CASSQVWSRGQGEQFF.

The chain joins TRBV28 to TRBJ1-4; D gene uncertain. Germline V gene sequence: CDR1 MDHEN, CDR2 SYDVKM. The CDR3 totals 13 residues. V was trimmed by 8 bases and J by 0 bases, leaving 7 bases between them. CDR3 bases: TGTGCCAGCTTCAGATCAACTAATGAAAAACTGTTTTTT. Its protein product is CASFRSTNEKLFF.

V is TRBV7-2 and J is TRBJ1-1; no definite D call. With 5 bases removed from V and 0 bases from J, the gap between germline ends came to 7 bases. Germline V gene lookup returns CDR1 SGHTA and CDR2 FQGNSA. This CDR3 contains 13 residues. In nucleotides, the CDR3 is TGTGCCAGCAGCATAAACATGAACACTGAAGCTTTCTTT. This codes for CASSINMNTEAFF.

The chain uses TRBV30 and TRBJ1-4, with a possible D match to TRBD1 (6 bases). The CDR3 runs to 14 residues. Trimming removed 1 base from V and 5 bases from J, with 11 bases in between. The germline V gene encodes CDR1 GTSNPN and CDR2 SVGIG (reference sequence). The CDR3 reads CAWSARGGNEKLFF. The CDR3 DNA reads TGTGCCTGGAGTGCAAGGGGGGGCAATGAAAAACTGTTTTTT.

This clone has more than one count but fewer than ten. The genes are TRBV6-7 and TRBJ1-2, with 7 bases matching TRBD1. TRBV6-7 is recorded as an ORF, its role being uncertain. V was clipped by 6 bases and J by 5 bases; unmatched bases: 15. The CDR3 loop spans 16 amino acids. CDR3 loop: CASRTDRAPLHYGYTF. The DNA of the CDR3 is TGTGCCAGCAGAACAGACAGGGCCCCCCTCCATTATGGCTACACCTTC.

The V call is TRBV5-1, the J call TRBJ2-7; 7 bases are shared with TRBD1. The CDR3 loop spans 14 amino acids. V lost 0 bases and J lost 5; bases outside the gene matches: 5. Looked up from germline, CDR1 is SGHRS and CDR2 is YFSETQ. CDR3 sequence: CASSLGQGVHEQYF. The CDR3 DNA reads TGCGCCAGCAGCTTGGGACAGGGTGTCCACGAGCAGTACTTC.

The chain uses TRBV3-1 (or the pseudogene TRBV3-2) and TRBJ1-4; D is possibly TRBD1 (6 bases). Germline loops: CDR1 LGHDT, CDR2 YNNKEL (reference sequence). The CDR3 consists of 15 residues. Trimming took off 7 bases at V and 4 bases at J, with 16 bases between the two ends. CDR3 nucleotides: TGTGCCAGCAACCCCGGGCGGGGGCATAATGAAAAACTGTTTTTT. Translated: CASNPGRGHNEKLFF.

This clone was found once. The chain uses TRBV28 and TRBJ1-1, with D possibly matching TRBD1 (6 bases). The germline V gene has CDR1 MDHEN and CDR2 SYDVKM. The CDR3 extends over 15 amino acids. Trimming took 5 bases from V and 5 from J, leaving 18 bases between them. The CDR3: CASSTRGGPGTEAFF. CDR3 coding DNA: TGTGCCAGCAGTACCAGAGGGGGTCCGGGAACTGAAGCTTTCTTT.